A selection of T cell receptor beta chains follows, all from one sample in a study of shared clonotypes between healthy human individuals. The method was immunoSEQ multiplex PCR; TCRdb's version includes in-frame clones alone and lacks a portion of them. The sample has some 1,100,000 clones, approximately 80% seen once. Source material: memory CD4+ T cells from PBMCs. The receptors here all came from a man aged 18 to 30 in good health. Some clones in this sample may be carry-over from other donors' samples. The CDR3 runs from the conserved cysteine through the conserved F or W. D genes are given only for firm matches. The size of a clone is reported for some rows only, either as once, few or many, or as a class for expanded clones.

abundance	v_gene	j_gene	d_gene	CDR3nt	CDR3aa
many	TRBV28	TRBJ2-5	-	TGTGCCAGCTGTAACGAAGGGACCCAGTACTTC	CASCNEGTQYF
-	TRBV4-1	TRBJ1-1	TRBD1	TGCGCCAGCAGCCAAGTTACAGGGGTGAACACTGAAGCTTTCTTT	CASSQVTGVNTEAFF
-	TRBV7-2	TRBJ2-7	TRBD1	TGTGCCAGCAGCTTACTGGGACAGGGGGCGTACGAGCAGTACTTC	CASSLLGQGAYEQYF
-	TRBV11-2	TRBJ2-3	-	TGTGCCAGCAGCTTAGACAGGGGAGGAGATACGCAGTATTTT	CASSLDRGGDTQYF
few	TRBV7-8	TRBJ2-3	-	TGTGCCAGCAGCTTAGAGGTAGCCTCAGATACGCAGTATTTT	CASSLEVASDTQYF
-	TRBV5-1	TRBJ2-1	TRBD2	TGCGCCAGCAGCTCTGGAGCGGGAGGGCCGTACAATGAGCAGTTCTTC	CASSSGAGGPYNEQFF
-	TRBV21-1	TRBJ2-7	-	TGTGCCAGCAGCAAGAGAGGGACAGGGGGCATCGGCGAGCAGTACTTC	CASSKRGTGGIGEQYF
few	TRBV7-7	TRBJ2-2	-	TGTGCCAGCAGCTCCTTCGGGGAGCTGTTTTTT	CASSSFGELFF
-	TRBV6-1	TRBJ2-5	TRBD1	TGTGCCAGCAGCCGCGGGACAGGACAAGAGACCCAGTACTTC	CASSRGTGQETQYF
-	TRBV19	TRBJ2-1	-	TGTGCCAGTAGTATAGCTGGGGTTCTGTACAATGAGCAGTTCTTC	CASSIAGVLYNEQFF
-	TRBV18	TRBJ2-6	TRBD1	TGTGCCAGCTCACGACAGGGGGGATCTGGGGCCAACGTCCTGACTTTC	CASSRQGGSGANVLTF
-	TRBV5-6	TRBJ2-7	-	TGTGCCAGCAGCAGTGCCAAAGCGGGCCACTCCTACGAGCAGTACTTC	CASSSAKAGHSYEQYF
once	TRBV11-2	TRBJ2-7	-	TGTGCCAGCAGAATGTGGGGGGGCAAAACTTACGAGCAGTACTTC	CASRMWGGKTYEQYF
-	TRBV7-2	TRBJ2-1	TRBD2	TGTGCCAGCAGCTTAGTCGGGACTACGATCAATGAGCAGTTCTTC	CASSLVGTTINEQFF
many	TRBV9	TRBJ2-2	-	TGTGCCAGCAGCGTAGAAGGGAACACCGGGGAGCTGTTTTTT	CASSVEGNTGELFF
-	TRBV6-1	TRBJ2-7	-	TGTGCCAGCAGTGAAGACAGGGAGTACGAGCAGTACTTC	CASSEDREYEQYF
-	TRBV11-2	TRBJ1-2	-	TGTGCCAGCAGCCACCGCGACGTTGACAGTTATGGCTACACCTTC	CASSHRDVDSYGYTF
-	TRBV5-1	TRBJ2-1	TRBD2	TGCGCCAGCAGCTTGGTAGCGGGAGGCGCCCTAAGCTCCTACAATGAGCAGTTCTTC	CASSLVAGGALSSYNEQFF
-	TRBV4-2	TRBJ2-1	TRBD2	TGTGCCAGCAGCCAAGATTTTCCTGGTAGCGGGAGCTCCTACAATGAGCAGTTCTTC	CASSQDFPGSGSSYNEQFF
-	TRBV5-1	TRBJ2-5	-	TGCGCCAGCAGCTCCCGCTGGGAGACCCAGTACTTC	CASSSRWETQYF
few	TRBV2	TRBJ1-5	-	TGTGCCAGCAGTCTCGAGGGGCCGGGGCAGCCCCAGCATTTT	CASSLEGPGQPQHF
-	TRBV10-3	TRBJ1-1	-	TGTGCCATCAGTGAGTACGCGGAGGCAGAGGCTTTCTTT	CAISEYAEAEAFF
-	TRBV7-8	TRBJ1-5	-	TGTGCCAGCAGCTCCCAGCTAGCCCCCAATCAGCCCCAGCATTTT	CASSSQLAPNQPQHF
-	TRBV4-3	TRBJ2-3	TRBD1	TGCGCCAGCAGCCACCAGACAGGGGTTAGCACAGATACGCAGTATTTT	CASSHQTGVSTDTQYF
-	TRBV2	TRBJ2-5	-	TGTGCCAGCAGTGAAAGGCAGGGCCGTGTGCGGACCCAGTACTTC	CASSERQGRVRTQYF
-	TRBV18	TRBJ2-7	-	TGTGCCAGCTCCGGTTCCGGCAGCTCCTACGAGCAGTACTTC	CASSGSGSSYEQYF
-	TRBV18	TRBJ2-7	-	TGTGCCAGCTCACCACGGGAGGGGGCTTCCTACGAGCAGTACTTC	CASSPREGASYEQYF
few	TRBV19	TRBJ1-5	-	TGTGCCAGTAGTGTAAGACAGAATTATCAGCCCCAGCATTTT	CASSVRQNYQPQHF
-	TRBV5-1	TRBJ2-5	-	TGCGCCAGCAGCGGTGGACCAGACGAGACCCAGTACTTC	CASSGGPDETQYF
-	TRBV6-5	TRBJ2-5	-	TGTGCCAGCAAGGGCTGGGAGGCTGGTGGAGAGACCCAGTACTTC	CASKGWEAGGETQYF
-	TRBV2	TRBJ2-7	-	TGTGCCAGCAGTGAGGGGCCCTTGAGATCAGGCTACGAGCAGTACTTC	CASSEGPLRSGYEQYF
-	TRBV21-1	TRBJ1-5	-	TGTGCCAGCCACGACAGTTTATCGTACCGGAGGCCCCAGCATTTT	CASHDSLSYRRPQHF
-	TRBV27	TRBJ1-2	-	TGTGCCAGCAGTTTATGGTCCTCTAGGTCAAACTATGGCTACACCTTC	CASSLWSSRSNYGYTF
-	TRBV18	TRBJ2-4	TRBD2	TGTGCCAGCTCACCACTAGCGGGAGGGCCCGGCGGTGGCATTCAGTACTTC	CASSPLAGGPGGGIQYF
-	TRBV4-1	TRBJ2-2	TRBD2	TGCGCCAGCAGCTACAGACTAGCGGGATCGGGCACCGGGGAGCTGTTTTTT	CASSYRLAGSGTGELFF
-	TRBV7-8	TRBJ1-1	-	TGTGCCAGCAGCCAGCCTGTGACCATGGGGTCTGAAGCTTTCTTT	CASSQPVTMGSEAFF
-	TRBV28	TRBJ2-1	-	TGTGCCAGCAGTTACTTTGGGGGGGCGCGTTACAATGAGCAGTTCTTC	CASSYFGGARYNEQFF
-	TRBV5-4	TRBJ2-1	-	TGTGCCAGCCAAGGGGGGGGCGGTCGCAATGAGCAGTTCTTC	CASQGGGGRNEQFF
-	TRBV28	TRBJ1-2	TRBD1	TGTGCCAGCAGTTTCGCAGGGGGCTTAGGTGGCTACACCTTC	CASSFAGGLGGYTF
-	TRBV4-2	TRBJ2-7	TRBD2	TGTGCCAGCAGCCAAATTCTTGCCGGGACTAGCTCCTACGAGCAGTACTTC	CASSQILAGTSSYEQYF
-	TRBV28	TRBJ2-7	TRBD2	TGTGCCAGCAGTCCCTCAAGACTAGCGAGGTACTTC	CASSPSRLARYF
many	TRBV5-4	TRBJ1-1	TRBD1	TGTGCCAGCAGCCCCCGACAGGGGGCAAACACTGAAGCTTTCTTT	CASSPRQGANTEAFF
-	TRBV7-3	TRBJ2-5	-	TGTGCCAGCGCAAGGGACCCCCAAGAGACCCAGTACTTC	CASARDPQETQYF